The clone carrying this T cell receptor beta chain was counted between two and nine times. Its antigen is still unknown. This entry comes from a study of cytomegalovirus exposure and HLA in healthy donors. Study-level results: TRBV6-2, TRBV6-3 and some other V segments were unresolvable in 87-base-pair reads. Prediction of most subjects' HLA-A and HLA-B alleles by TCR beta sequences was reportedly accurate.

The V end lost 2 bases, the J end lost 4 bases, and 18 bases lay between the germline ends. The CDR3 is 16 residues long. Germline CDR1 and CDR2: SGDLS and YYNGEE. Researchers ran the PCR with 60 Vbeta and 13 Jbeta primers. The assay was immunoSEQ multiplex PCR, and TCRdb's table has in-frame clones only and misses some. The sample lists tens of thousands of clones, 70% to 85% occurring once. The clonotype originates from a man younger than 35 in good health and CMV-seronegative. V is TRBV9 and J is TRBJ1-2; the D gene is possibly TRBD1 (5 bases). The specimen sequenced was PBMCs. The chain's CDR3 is CASSVSKITGSYGYTF. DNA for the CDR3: TGTGCCAGCAGCGTTTCGAAAATTACAGGCAGCTATGGCTACACCTTC.